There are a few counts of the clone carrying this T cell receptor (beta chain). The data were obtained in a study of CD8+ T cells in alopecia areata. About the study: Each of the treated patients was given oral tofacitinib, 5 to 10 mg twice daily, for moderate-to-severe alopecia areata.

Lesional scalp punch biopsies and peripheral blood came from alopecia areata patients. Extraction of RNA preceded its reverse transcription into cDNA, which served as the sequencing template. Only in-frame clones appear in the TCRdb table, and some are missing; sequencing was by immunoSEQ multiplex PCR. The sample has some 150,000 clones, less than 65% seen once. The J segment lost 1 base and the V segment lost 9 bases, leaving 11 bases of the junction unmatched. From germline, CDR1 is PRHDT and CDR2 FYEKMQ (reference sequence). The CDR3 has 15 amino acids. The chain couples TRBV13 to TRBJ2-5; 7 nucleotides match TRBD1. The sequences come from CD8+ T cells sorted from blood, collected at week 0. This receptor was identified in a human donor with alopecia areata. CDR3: CASTQGTHPQETQYF. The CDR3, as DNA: TGTGCCAGTACACAGGGGACCCACCCCCAAGAGACCCAGTACTTC.